This TCR beta chain was found in a study of shared clonotypes between healthy human individuals. Deep-level assay runs were performed. Sorted subsets were amplified in replicate PCRs using approximately 0.2 ug DNA, around 30,000 T cell genomes. TCRdb keeps only in-frame clones here, not all; method: immunoSEQ multiplex PCR. Seen here are around 980,000 clones, about four fifths observed once, and the top ten hold 0.6% to 0.7%. Germline V gives CDR1 SGHAT, CDR2 FQNNGV. V gave up 7 bases and J gave up 5 bases, with 20 bases separating them. This CDR3 region has 15 residues. This clone has ten or more counts.

The V gene is TRBV11-2, the J gene TRBJ2-5, with a weak D call TRBD1 (5 bases). The source material was memory CD4+ T cells from PBMCs. Subset given: CD45RA-negative fraction. This receptor was taken from a man aged 18 to 30 in good health. Some clones in this sample may be carry-over from other donors' samples. The CDR3 region is CASNFNLVGRETQYF. CDR3 nucleotide sequence: TGTGCCAGCAACTTTAATCTGGTGGGGCGTGAGACCCAGTACTTC.